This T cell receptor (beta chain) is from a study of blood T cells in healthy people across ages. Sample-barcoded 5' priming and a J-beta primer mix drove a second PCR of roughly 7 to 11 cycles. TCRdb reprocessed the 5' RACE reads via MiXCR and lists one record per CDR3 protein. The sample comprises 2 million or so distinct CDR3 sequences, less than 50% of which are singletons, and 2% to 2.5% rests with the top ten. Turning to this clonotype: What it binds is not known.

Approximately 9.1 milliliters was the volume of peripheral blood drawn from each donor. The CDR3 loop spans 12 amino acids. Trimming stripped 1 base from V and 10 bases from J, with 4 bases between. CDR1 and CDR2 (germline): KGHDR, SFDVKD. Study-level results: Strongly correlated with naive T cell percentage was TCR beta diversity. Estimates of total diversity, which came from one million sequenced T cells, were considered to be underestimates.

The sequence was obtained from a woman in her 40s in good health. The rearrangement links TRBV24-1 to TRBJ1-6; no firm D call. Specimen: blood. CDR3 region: CATSDLGSPLHF. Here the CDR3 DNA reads TGTGCCACCAGTGATTTAGGATCACCCCTCCACTTT.